This T cell receptor (beta chain) was recorded in a study of cytomegalovirus exposure and HLA in healthy donors. General study findings and limits: Common viral pathogens (according to a later analysis) appeared linked to several of the most significant clusters.

On this clone itself: What it binds is unknown.

As for the donors, each was a healthy bone marrow donor. V lost 1 base and J 6 bases, leaving 6 bases between the germline ends. This CDR3 has 13 amino acids. Per germline, CDR1 LNHDA and CDR2 SQIVND (reference sequence). A multiplex PCR was run with 60 Vbeta primers and 13 Jbeta primers. Study processing details: A follow-up analysis tallied 60 million to 85 million unique TCR beta chains, 9 million to 11 million shared. Sequencing used immunoSEQ multiplex PCR; TCRdb keeps in-frame clones, though not all of them. That table furnishes V, J and clone size, whereas the DNA furnished D and trimming. The table records around 100,000 clones, approximately 64% of them present only once.

The receptor comes from a woman in her forties or fifties in good health and CMV-seronegative. The sample was PBMCs. The chain joins TRBV19 to TRBJ1-4; D gene unclear. The CDR3 region is CASSIVADEKLFF. The CDR3 region has the DNA TGTGCCAGTAGTATAGTGGCAGATGAAAAACTGTTTTTT. The full variable domain, with the rest looked up from reference TRBV19 and TRBJ1-4, is DGGITQSPKYLFRKEGQNVTLSCEQNLNHDAMYWYRQDPGQGLRLIYYSQIVNDFQKGDIAEGYSVSREKKESFPLTVTSAQKNPTAFYLCASSIVADEKLFFGSGTQLSVL.